This T cell receptor beta chain derives from a study of beta chain features in type 1 diabetes. The study's findings and limits: All four CD4+ subsets of Type 1 diabetes patients contained TCRB CDR3s that were moderately but significantly shorter. Insertions at VDJ junctions were less frequent in type 1 diabetes patients. These patients also deleted more nucleotides at the same junctions.

As every portion of the isolated RNA was reverse transcribed, the sequencing read expressed TCRB transcripts. Using immunoSEQ multiplex PCR, the repertoire was profiled, and TCRdb retains in-frame clones only, with some absent. The profile shows some 640,000 clones, more than 12% of them singletons. Post-sort purity exceeded 95% for all sorted populations. Comment on this clone: Its antigen remains unidentified.

This TCR was recovered from a man between 18 and 35 years old with type 1 diabetes. Sequencing was performed on naive CD4+ T cells from blood.

CDR3 in amino acids: CASRQAGKLFF. In nucleotides, the CDR3 is TGTGCCAGCAGGCAGGCTGGAAAACTGTTTTTT. The chain recombines TRBV7-2 with TRBJ1-4, with D unclear. Germline assignment: CDR1 SGHTA and CDR2 FQGNSA. Deletions cut 6 bases from V and 10 bases from J, with 9 bases between. This CDR3 has 11 residues.